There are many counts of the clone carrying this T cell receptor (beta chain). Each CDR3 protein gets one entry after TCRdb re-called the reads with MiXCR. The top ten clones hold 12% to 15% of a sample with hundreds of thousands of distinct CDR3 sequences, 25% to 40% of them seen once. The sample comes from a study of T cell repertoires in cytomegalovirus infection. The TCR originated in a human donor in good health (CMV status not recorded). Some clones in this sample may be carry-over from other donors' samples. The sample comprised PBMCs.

The CDR3 nucleotides read TGTGCCAGCAGCTTAAAATTCCGGGGACAGGGCGAGGATACGCAGTATTTT. Amino acid sequence: CASSLKFRGQGEDTQYF. The gene calls are TRBV7-8 and TRBJ2-3; 9 bases agree with TRBD1. The CDR3 is made up of 17 amino acids. Per germline, CDR1 SGHVS and CDR2 FQNEAQ. Unmatched junction bases numbered 12, after V lost 2 bases and J lost 6 bases.